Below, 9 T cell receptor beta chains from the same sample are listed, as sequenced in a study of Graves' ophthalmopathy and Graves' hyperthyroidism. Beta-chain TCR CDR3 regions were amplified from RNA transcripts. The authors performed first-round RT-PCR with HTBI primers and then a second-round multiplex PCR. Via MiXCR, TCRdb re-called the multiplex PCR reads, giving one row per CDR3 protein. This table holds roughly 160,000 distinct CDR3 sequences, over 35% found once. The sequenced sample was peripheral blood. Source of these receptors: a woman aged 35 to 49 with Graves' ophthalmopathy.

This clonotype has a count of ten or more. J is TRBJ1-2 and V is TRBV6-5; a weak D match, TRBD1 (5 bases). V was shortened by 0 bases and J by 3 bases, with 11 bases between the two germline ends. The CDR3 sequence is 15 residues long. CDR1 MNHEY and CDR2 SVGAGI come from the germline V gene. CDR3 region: CASSYSSGGYYGYTF. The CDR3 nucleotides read TGTGCCAGCAGTTACTCAAGCGGGGGGTACTATGGCTACACCTTC.

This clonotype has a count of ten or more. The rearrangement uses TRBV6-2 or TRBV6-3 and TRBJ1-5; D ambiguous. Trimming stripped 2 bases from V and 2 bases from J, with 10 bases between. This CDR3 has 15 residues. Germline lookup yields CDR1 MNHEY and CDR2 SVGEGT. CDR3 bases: TGTGCCAGCAGTTACAGGACGGAGCGCAATCAGCCCCAGCATTTT. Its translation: CASSYRTERNQPQHF.

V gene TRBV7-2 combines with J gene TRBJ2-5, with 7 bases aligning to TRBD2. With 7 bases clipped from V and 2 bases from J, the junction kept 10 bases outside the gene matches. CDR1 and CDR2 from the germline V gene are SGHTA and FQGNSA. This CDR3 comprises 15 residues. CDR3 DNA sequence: TGTGCCAGCAACTGGGGAGGGCCGGGGCAAGAGACCCAGTACTTC. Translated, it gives CASNWGGPGQETQYF.

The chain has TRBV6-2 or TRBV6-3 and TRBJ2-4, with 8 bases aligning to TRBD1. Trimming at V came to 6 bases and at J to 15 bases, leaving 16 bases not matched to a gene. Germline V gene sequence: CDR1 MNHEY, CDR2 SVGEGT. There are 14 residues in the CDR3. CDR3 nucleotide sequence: TGTGCCAGCAGCAATACCCTAAAGACAGGGGTATGGTACTTC. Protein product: CASSNTLKTGVWYF.

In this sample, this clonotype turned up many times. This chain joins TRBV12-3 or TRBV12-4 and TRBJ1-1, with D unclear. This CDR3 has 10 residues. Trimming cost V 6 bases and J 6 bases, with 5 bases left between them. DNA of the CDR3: TGTGCCAGCAGACAATCTGAAGCTTTCTTT. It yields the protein CASRQSEAFF.

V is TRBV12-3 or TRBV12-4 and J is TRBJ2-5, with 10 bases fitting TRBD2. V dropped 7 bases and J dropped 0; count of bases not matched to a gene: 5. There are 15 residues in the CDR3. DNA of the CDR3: TGTGCCAGCACCCGGACTAGCGGCAACCAAGAGACCCAGTACTTC. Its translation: CASTRTSGNQETQYF.

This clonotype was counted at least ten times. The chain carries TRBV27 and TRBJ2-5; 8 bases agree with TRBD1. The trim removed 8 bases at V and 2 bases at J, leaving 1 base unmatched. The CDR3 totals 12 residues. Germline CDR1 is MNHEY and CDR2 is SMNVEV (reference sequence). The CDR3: CASWDRQETQYF. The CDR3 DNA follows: TGTGCCAGCTGGGACAGGCAAGAGACCCAGTACTTC.

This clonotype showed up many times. CDR3 protein: CASSQASGKETQYF. The CDR3 region has the DNA TGTGCCAGCAGCCAAGCTAGCGGAAAAGAGACCCAGTACTTC. The rearrangement uses TRBV14 and TRBJ2-5; the match to TRBD2 covers 7 bases. Unmatched junction bases numbered 2, after V lost 1 base and J lost 3 bases. CDR1 is SGHDN and CDR2 is FVKESK in the germline V gene. CDR3 size: 14 residues. The complete variable domain, with remaining parts taken from reference TRBV14 and TRBJ2-5, reads EAGVTQFPSHSVIEKGQTVTLRCDPISGHDNLYWYRRVMGKEIKFLLHFVKESKQDESGMPNNRFLAERTGGTYSTLKVQPAELEDSGVYFCASSQASGKETQYFGPGTRLLVL.

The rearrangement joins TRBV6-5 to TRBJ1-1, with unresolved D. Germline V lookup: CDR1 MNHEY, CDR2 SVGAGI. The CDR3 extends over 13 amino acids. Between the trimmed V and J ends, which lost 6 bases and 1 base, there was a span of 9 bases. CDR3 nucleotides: TGTGCCAGCAGAAGGGTCCCGAACACTGAAGCTTTCTTT. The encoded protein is CASRRVPNTEAFF.